These 10 T cell receptor beta chains share one sample of origin, sequenced in a study of blood T cell repertoires in COVID-19. Repertoires were generated with immunoSEQ multiplex PCR, while TCRdb's copy carries only in-frame clones and drops some. The sample holds more than 300,000 clones, under 85% seen once. Sequencing input: PBMCs or T cells enriched from blood (not recorded which). Source of these receptors: a woman aged 45 to 65 who had recovered from COVID-19.

The V call is TRBV3-1 (or the pseudogene TRBV3-2), the J call TRBJ1-2; TRBD1 matches 8 bases. The CDR3 covers 15 residues. The germline V gene encodes CDR1 LGHDT and CDR2 YNNKEL (reference sequence). After removal of 4 bases from V and 3 bases from J, the junction contained 7 bases not matched to a gene. CDR3 protein: CASSLRGQADYGYTF. The CDR3 DNA follows: TGTGCCAGCAGCCTTAGGGGACAGGCCGACTATGGCTACACCTTC.

The rearrangement uses TRBV29-1 and TRBJ2-3, with TRBD1 as a possible D gene (5 bases). V lost 7 bases and J lost 9, with 11 bases in between. CDR1 and CDR2 from the germline V gene are SQVTM and ANQGSEA. The CDR3 loop spans 10 amino acids. CDR3 DNA sequence: TGCAGCGCCGATAGGGGCACGCAGTATTTT. Encoded protein: CSADRGTQYF.

This clone has a single count. The chain links TRBV7-3 to TRBJ2-1; the match to TRBD2 covers 7 bases. The CDR3 is made up of 17 amino acids. The trim removed 5 bases at V and 0 bases at J, leaving 10 bases unmatched. CDR1 and CDR2 from the germline V gene are SGHTA and FQGTGA. For the CDR3, the DNA is TGTGCCAGCAGCCACCTCGATAGCGGGCTCTCCTACAATGAGCAGTTCTTC. This encodes CASSHLDSGLSYNEQFF.

This clone was seen only a few times. The chain carries TRBV21-1 and TRBJ2-3; the table names TRBD2, a call not compared with the DNA. TRBV21-1 is deemed a pseudogene. The CDR3 is made up of 15 amino acids. The CDR3 reads CASSNRLADVDTQYF. The CDR3 DNA reads TGTGCCAGCAGCAATCGACTAGCGGATGTAGATACGCAGTATTTT.

Regarding this clone: This same CDR3 is encoded by further DNA sequences in the sample. This sequence joins TRBV7-9 and TRBJ1-3, with D perhaps TRBD1 (5 bases). The CDR3 sequence is 15 residues long. The germline CDR1 and CDR2 sequences are SEHNR and FQNEAQ (reference sequence). The V end lost 1 base, the J end lost 1 base, and 8 bases lay between the germline ends. In DNA, the CDR3 is TGTGCCAGCAGCTTAGTTGGGGGGTCTGGAAACACCATATATTTT. It is translated as CASSLVGGSGNTIYF. Full variable domain (remainder filled in from reference TRBV7-9 and TRBJ1-3): DTGVSQNPRHKITKRGQNVTFRCDPISEHNRLYWYRQTLGQGPEFLTYFQNEAQLEKSRLLSDRFSAERPKGSFSTLEIQRTEQGDSAMYLCASSLVGGSGNTIYFGEGSWLTVV.

This chain connects TRBV24-1 to TRBJ2-1, with 8 bases aligning to TRBD2. The CDR3 runs to 16 residues. Unmatched junction bases numbered 8, after V lost 4 bases and J lost 4 bases. The germline CDR1 and CDR2 sequences are KGHDR and SFDVKD. CDR3 region: CATSDSGTSTYNEQFF. CDR3 nucleotides: TGTGCCACCAGTGACTCCGGGACTAGTACGTACAATGAGCAGTTCTTC.

The chain employs TRBV2 and TRBJ1-6; tentative D call: TRBD1 (6 bases). The CDR3 spans 16 residues. With 3 bases removed from V and 6 bases from J, the gap between germline ends came to 15 bases. The germline gives CDR1 SNHLY, CDR2 FYNNEI. CDR3 DNA: TGTGCCAGCAGTGACAGTTTGCAGGGGAGTAATTCACCCCTCCACTTT. Amino acid sequence: CASSDSLQGSNSPLHF.

The J gene is TRBJ1-6, the V gene TRBV2; a weak D match, TRBD1 (6 bases). Looked up from germline, CDR1 is SNHLY and CDR2 is FYNNEI. Deletions cut 6 bases from V and 6 bases from J, with 9 bases between. This CDR3 region has 13 residues. CDR3 nucleotide sequence: TGTGCCAGCAGAACAGGGTTTAATTCACCCCTCCACTTT. This sequence encodes CASRTGFNSPLHF.

The rearrangement links TRBV30 to TRBJ1-5, with a weak D call TRBD1 (5 bases). Between the trimmed V and J ends, which lost 0 bases and 0 bases, there was a span of 15 bases. CDR3 length equals 17 residues. Germline assignment: CDR1 GTSNPN and CDR2 SVGIG (reference sequence). The CDR3 DNA is TGTGCCTGGAGTGTAGGATTCGGGGGTTTTAGCAATCAGCCCCAGCATTTT. Translated, it gives CAWSVGFGGFSNQPQHF.

Note on this clone: The limits of the CDR3 on the DNA are not certain, so only TCRdb's listed CDR3 is given. The chain combines TRBV7-7 with TRBJ2-1; the table calls TRBD2, which could not be checked here. The CDR3 numbers 15 amino acids, ends counted. CDR1 is SSHAT, CDR2 FNYEAQ, per germline (reference sequence). The CDR3 here is CASSSSSGVGAEQFF.